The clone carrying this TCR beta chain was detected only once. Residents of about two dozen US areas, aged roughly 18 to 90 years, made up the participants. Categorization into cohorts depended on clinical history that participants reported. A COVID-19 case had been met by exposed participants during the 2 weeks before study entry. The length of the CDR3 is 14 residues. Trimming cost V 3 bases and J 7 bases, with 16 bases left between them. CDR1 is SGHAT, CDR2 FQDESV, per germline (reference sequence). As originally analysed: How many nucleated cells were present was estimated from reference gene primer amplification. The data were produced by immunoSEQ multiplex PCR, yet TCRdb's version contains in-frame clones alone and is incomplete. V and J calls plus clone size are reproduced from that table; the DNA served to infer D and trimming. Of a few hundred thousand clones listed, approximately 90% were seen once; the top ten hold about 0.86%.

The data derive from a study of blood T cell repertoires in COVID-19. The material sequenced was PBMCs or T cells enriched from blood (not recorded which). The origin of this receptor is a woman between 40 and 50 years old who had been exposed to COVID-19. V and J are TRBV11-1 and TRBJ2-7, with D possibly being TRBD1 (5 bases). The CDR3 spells CASSLGAGLGEQYF. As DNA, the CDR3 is TGTGCCAGCAGCTTGGGTGCAGGGCTGGGGGAGCAGTACTTC. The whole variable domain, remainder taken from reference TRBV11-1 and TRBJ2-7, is EAEVAQSPRYKITEKSQAVAFWCDPISGHATLYWYRQILGQGPELLVQFQDESVVDDSQLPKDRFSAERLKGVDSTLKIQPAELGDSAMYLCASSLGAGLGEQYFGPGTRLTVT.